Listed below are T cell receptor beta chains from one sample, sequenced in a study of blood T cells in healthy people across ages. TCRdb analysed the 5' RACE reads with MiXCR anew, one entry per CDR3 protein. This repertoire shows about 1.6 million distinct CDR3 sequences, around 35% found once; its top ten account for approximately 10%. The sequenced sample was blood. These receptors were obtained from a woman in her 30s in good health. Both conserved end residues are part of each CDR3. Each record gives: CDR3 DNA, CDR3 protein, D gene, J gene, V gene, clone size. A D gene is named only where the DNA matches it firmly. Not all rows give a size; the values are once, few, many and, for expanded clones, a class.

CDR3 DNA: TGTGCCAGCAGAAGGTCAGTCGGCAATTCACCCCTCCACTTT
CDR3 protein: CASRRSVGNSPLHF
D gene: NA
J gene: TRBJ1-6
V gene: TRBV6-5
clone size: few

CDR3 DNA: TGTGCCAGCAAGGACAGGGCAGCCTTCTATAATTCACCCCTCCACTTT
CDR3 protein: CASKDRAAFYNSPLHF
D gene: TRBD1
J gene: TRBJ1-6
V gene: TRBV27
clone size: NA

CDR3 DNA: TGCAGTGCTGCCCAGTTTGGGCGGAACACTGAAGCTTTCTTT
CDR3 protein: CSAAQFGRNTEAFF
D gene: NA
J gene: TRBJ1-1
V gene: TRBV20-1
clone size: few

CDR3 DNA: TGTGCCAGCAGCATCAACGGACAGTTCAATCAGCCCCAGCATTTT
CDR3 protein: CASSINGQFNQPQHF
D gene: NA
J gene: TRBJ1-5
V gene: TRBV9
clone size: few

CDR3 DNA: TGTGCCAGCAGTGTGGTTACCTACGAGCAGTACTTC
CDR3 protein: CASSVVTYEQYF
D gene: NA
J gene: TRBJ2-7
V gene: TRBV2
clone size: few

CDR3 DNA: TGTGCCAGCAGCCTCTTCGGCGGGGCGCCCTACACAGATACGCAGTATTTT
CDR3 protein: CASSLFGGAPYTDTQYF
D gene: NA
J gene: TRBJ2-3
V gene: TRBV11-2
clone size: NA

CDR3 DNA: TGTGCCACCAGCGTCGGGTCGCGGAGGGAGACCCAGTACTTC
CDR3 protein: CATSVGSRRETQYF
D gene: NA
J gene: TRBJ2-5
V gene: TRBV15
clone size: NA

CDR3 DNA: TGCAGTGCTAGTAAACAGGGAATTAATGGCTACACCTTC
CDR3 protein: CSASKQGINGYTF
D gene: NA
J gene: TRBJ1-2
V gene: TRBV20-1
clone size: NA

CDR3 DNA: TGCAGCGCCAGGACAGGGGCTACCTACGAGCAGTACTTC
CDR3 protein: CSARTGATYEQYF
D gene: TRBD1
J gene: TRBJ2-7
V gene: TRBV20-1
clone size: many

CDR3 DNA: TGTGCCAGCAGTTCCCCCGGGACTAGTATCACAGATACGCAGTATTTT
CDR3 protein: CASSSPGTSITDTQYF
D gene: TRBD2
J gene: TRBJ2-3
V gene: TRBV2
clone size: few

CDR3 DNA: TGCAGTGCTAGAGAGGAGGGTAACACAGATACGCAGTATTTT
CDR3 protein: CSAREEGNTDTQYF
D gene: NA
J gene: TRBJ2-3
V gene: TRBV20-1
clone size: many

CDR3 DNA: TGTGCCAGCAGCTTAGGAGCGGGAGATAGAGATACGCAGTATTTT
CDR3 protein: CASSLGAGDRDTQYF
D gene: TRBD2
J gene: TRBJ2-3
V gene: TRBV7-9
clone size: NA

CDR3 DNA: TGCAGCGGGGCGGGAGGGCCCTACAATGAGCAGTTCTTC
CDR3 protein: CSGAGGPYNEQFF
D gene: TRBD2
J gene: TRBJ2-1
V gene: TRBV29-1
clone size: few

CDR3 DNA: TGCGCCAGCAGCTTTCGACAGGCCACCAACACAGATACGCAGTATTTT
CDR3 protein: CASSFRQATNTDTQYF
D gene: NA
J gene: TRBJ2-3
V gene: TRBV5-1
clone size: few

CDR3 DNA: TGTGCCAGCAGCGTGAGACTAGCGGGAGGGGACAATGAGCAGTTCTTC
CDR3 protein: CASSVRLAGGDNEQFF
D gene: TRBD2
J gene: TRBJ2-1
V gene: TRBV11-1
clone size: NA

CDR3 DNA: TGTGCCAGCAGGGACAGGGTGGCCGAGCAGTACTTC
CDR3 protein: CASRDRVAEQYF
D gene: TRBD1
J gene: TRBJ2-7
V gene: TRBV27
clone size: few

CDR3 DNA: TGCGCCAGCAGTTATTCTAGAACCCCGCGATGGGACGAGCAGTACTTC
CDR3 protein: CASSYSRTPRWDEQYF
D gene: NA
J gene: TRBJ2-7
V gene: TRBV5-1
clone size: NA

CDR3 DNA: TGTGTCAGCAGCGTAGATGAGTGGGGGTACGAGCAGTACTTC
CDR3 protein: CVSSVDEWGYEQYF
D gene: NA
J gene: TRBJ2-7
V gene: TRBV9
clone size: once

CDR3 DNA: TGTGCCAGCAGTGAGTACAGAAGCAATGAGCAGTTCTTC
CDR3 protein: CASSEYRSNEQFF
D gene: NA
J gene: TRBJ2-1
V gene: TRBV2
clone size: NA

CDR3 DNA: TGTGCCAGCAGTGCCATAAATCAGCCCCAGCATTTT
CDR3 protein: CASSAINQPQHF
D gene: NA
J gene: TRBJ1-5
V gene: TRBV27
clone size: few

CDR3 DNA: TGTGCCAGCAGCCCCGATCGGCTAGGCTATGGCTACACCTTC
CDR3 protein: CASSPDRLGYGYTF
D gene: NA
J gene: TRBJ1-2
V gene: TRBV7-3
clone size: many

CDR3 DNA: TGTGCCAGCAGCTCTCGGACTAGCGGGGGGATGGGGACTTACAATGAGCAGTTCTTC
CDR3 protein: CASSSRTSGGMGTYNEQFF
D gene: TRBD2
J gene: TRBJ2-1
V gene: TRBV11-2
clone size: few

CDR3 DNA: TGTGCCAGCAGCATGGTGGGAGATACGCAGTATTTT
CDR3 protein: CASSMVGDTQYF
D gene: NA
J gene: TRBJ2-3
V gene: TRBV7-3
clone size: NA

CDR3 DNA: TGTGCCAGCAGTGCGTCAGGGAAGAGATATAGTGGCAATCAGCCCCAGCATTTT
CDR3 protein: CASSASGKRYSGNQPQHF
D gene: NA
J gene: TRBJ1-5
V gene: TRBV2
clone size: NA

CDR3 DNA: TGCGCCAGCAGCCAAGATTGGGGCTACACCTTC
CDR3 protein: CASSQDWGYTF
D gene: NA
J gene: TRBJ1-2
V gene: TRBV4-1
clone size: NA

CDR3 DNA: TGTGCCAGCAGCTTGGAAGCGAGGAGCTCCTACGAGCAGTACTTC
CDR3 protein: CASSLEARSSYEQYF
D gene: NA
J gene: TRBJ2-7
V gene: TRBV5-5
clone size: few

CDR3 DNA: TGCGCCAGCAGCAGGGGACTAGCGGGAGGGCCATTCACAGACGAGCAGTACTTC
CDR3 protein: CASSRGLAGGPFTDEQYF
D gene: TRBD2
J gene: TRBJ2-7
V gene: TRBV5-1
clone size: NA

CDR3 DNA: TGCGCCAGTAGGACGGGGGCCCAAGAGACCCAGTACTTC
CDR3 protein: CASRTGAQETQYF
D gene: NA
J gene: TRBJ2-5
V gene: TRBV5-1
clone size: few

CDR3 DNA: TGCGCCAGCAGCTTGGGCGAGGGGGCGACCGGGGAGCTGTTTTTT
CDR3 protein: CASSLGEGATGELFF
D gene: TRBD1
J gene: TRBJ2-2
V gene: TRBV5-1
clone size: NA

CDR3 DNA: TGCAGTGCTATGATCCAGGGGGCGGTCTTCAATGAGCAGTTCTTC
CDR3 protein: CSAMIQGAVFNEQFF
D gene: TRBD1
J gene: TRBJ2-1
V gene: TRBV20-1
clone size: few

CDR3 DNA: TGCAGTGCTAGTCGACACGATTGGTACCAAGAGACCCAGTACTTC
CDR3 protein: CSASRHDWYQETQYF
D gene: NA
J gene: TRBJ2-5
V gene: TRBV20-1
clone size: NA

CDR3 DNA: TGTGCCGGCAGCTTAGAAGCGGGGGGGATCCGAGATACGCAGTATTTT
CDR3 protein: CAGSLEAGGIRDTQYF
D gene: TRBD2
J gene: TRBJ2-3
V gene: TRBV7-2
clone size: NA

CDR3 DNA: TGCAGTGCTAGAGGGGCTAGAGGCACAGATACGCAGTATTTT
CDR3 protein: CSARGARGTDTQYF
D gene: NA
J gene: TRBJ2-3
V gene: TRBV20-1
clone size: few

CDR3 DNA: TGTGCCAGCAGTAACATACCAAGCCAAGAGACCCAGTACTTC
CDR3 protein: CASSNIPSQETQYF
D gene: NA
J gene: TRBJ2-5
V gene: TRBV7-3
clone size: NA

CDR3 DNA: TGTGCCAGCAGTTACAAGAGGGGAATGAACACTGAAGCTTTCTTT
CDR3 protein: CASSYKRGMNTEAFF
D gene: NA
J gene: TRBJ1-1
V gene: TRBV6-6
clone size: NA

CDR3 DNA: TGTGCCAGCAGCCAAGAATTTTGGACCAACAATGAGCAGTTCTTC
CDR3 protein: CASSQEFWTNNEQFF
D gene: NA
J gene: TRBJ2-1
V gene: TRBV3-1
clone size: few

CDR3 DNA: TGCAGTGCTCCTACTAGCGGGAGGTCCCAGTACTTC
CDR3 protein: CSAPTSGRSQYF
D gene: TRBD2
J gene: TRBJ2-7
V gene: TRBV20-1
clone size: few